The 23 T cell receptor beta chains in this list originate from one sample, sequenced in a study of shared clonotypes between healthy human individuals. Profiled with immunoSEQ multiplex PCR; TCRdb holds only in-frame clones, not every one. The sample lists approximately 980,000 clones, 70% to 85% seen once, with over 1.3% in the top ten. The sample was memory CD4+ T cells sorted from blood. Subset here: CD45RA-negative fraction. These TCRs come from a man aged 18 to 29 in good health.

CDR3 amino acids: CASSLGGGEWNQPQHF. In DNA form, the CDR3 reads TGTGCCAGCAGTCTGGGGGGGGGTGAGTGGAATCAGCCCCAGCATTTT. The chain joins TRBV28 to TRBJ1-5; tentative D call: TRBD1 (5 bases). The germline V gene has CDR1 MDHEN and CDR2 SYDVKM. The CDR3 spans 16 residues. The germline V and J ends were trimmed by 5 bases and 4 bases, with 18 bases remaining between them.

V is TRBV7-8 and J is TRBJ2-7; D may be TRBD2 (5 bases). Germline V gene lookup returns CDR1 SGHVS and CDR2 FQNEAQ. Trimming took off 1 base at V and 3 bases at J, with 13 bases between the two ends. CDR3 length: 15 amino acids. The CDR3 DNA reads as TGTGCCAGCAGCTTAGGGGCTAGCTGGTACTACGAGCAGTACTTC. Amino acids: CASSLGASWYYEQYF.

V is TRBV10-3 and J is TRBJ1-1, with TRBD1 as a possible D gene (6 bases). The CDR3 has 13 amino acids. The ends were cut back, 10 bases at V and 5 bases at J, with 17 bases in the middle. Germline lookup yields CDR1 ENHRY and CDR2 SYGVKD. CDR3 loop: CATYDRMGTEAFF. CDR3 nucleotide sequence: TGTGCCACGTACGACAGGATGGGGACTGAAGCTTTCTTT.

This sequence joins TRBV11-2 and TRBJ1-1; a possible D gene is TRBD1 (6 bases). The CDR3 spans 13 residues. Germline V lookup: CDR1 SGHAT, CDR2 FQNNGV. V was cut by 0 bases and J by 11 bases, with 13 bases left in between. The CDR3 region has the DNA TGTGCCAGCAGCTTAGATCGGGGGGCGAGCGCTTTCTTT. Protein product: CASSLDRGASAFF.

Comment on this clone: The same CDR3 arises from other DNA sequences in this sample as well. This chain connects TRBV30 to TRBJ1-3; D gene unclear. Germline V gives CDR1 GTSNPN, CDR2 SVGIG (reference sequence). V lost 2 bases to trimming and J lost 2 bases, with 13 bases between them. The CDR3 covers 15 residues. The CDR3 nucleotides read TGTGCCTGGAGTATCTCGGGAAGGACTGGAAACACCATATATTTT. It is translated as CAWSISGRTGNTIYF.

The chain is built from TRBV5-6 and TRBJ2-7; perhaps TRBD2 as D (5 bases). The CDR3 sequence is 13 residues long. Germline assignment: CDR1 SGHDT and CDR2 YYEEEE. Trimming cost V 1 base and J 4 bases, with 9 bases left between them. As DNA, the CDR3 is TGTGCCAGCAGCTTGCAGCGGCAATACGAGCAGTACTTC. Amino acids: CASSLQRQYEQYF.

The chain couples TRBV2 to TRBJ1-2, with 8 bases lining up with TRBD1. CDR3 length: 17 residues. CDR1 is SNHLY, CDR2 FYNNEI, per germline. The junction had 17 bases not matched to a gene; V was cut back by 6 bases and J by 5 bases. The CDR3 loop reads CASSVDRGGVLAYGYTF. DNA of the CDR3: TGTGCCAGCAGCGTCGACAGGGGAGGCGTGTTAGCTTATGGCTACACCTTC.

With respect to this clone: One end of the junction does not line up with germline, which may come from a read error. This sequence joins TRBV19 and TRBJ2-2; tentatively, D is TRBD2 (5 bases). This CDR3 has 14 amino acids. The germline V gene encodes CDR1 LNHDA and CDR2 SQIVND (reference sequence). The CDR3 is CASSRTVNTGELFF. The CDR3 nucleotides read TGTGCCAGTAGTAGGACGGTGAACACCGGGGAGTTGTTTTTT.

V gene TRBV9 combines with J gene TRBJ2-5; D unclear. CDR3 length: 16 amino acids. CDR1 is SGDLS, CDR2 YYNGEE, per germline. Trimming took off 0 bases at V and 2 bases at J, with 14 bases between the two ends. The CDR3 loop reads CASSVGLWGQQETQYF. The CDR3, as DNA: TGTGCCAGCAGCGTAGGGTTATGGGGTCAGCAAGAGACCCAGTACTTC.

This chain uses TRBV11-1 with TRBJ1-4, with TRBD1 matching 8 bases. The V gene end was trimmed by 5 bases and the J gene end by 12 bases; junction bases not matched to a gene: 8. Germline-derived CDR1 and CDR2 are SGHAT and FQDESV (reference sequence). There are 13 residues in the CDR3. The CDR3 protein is CASSSSLQGELFF. The CDR3 nucleotides read TGTGCCAGCAGCAGCAGCCTACAGGGGGAACTGTTTTTT.

CDR3 sequence reads: CAIQERGGYTF. In nucleotides, the CDR3 is TGTGCCATCCAGGAGCGAGGGGGCTACACCTTC. V and J are TRBV19 and TRBJ1-2; D gene uncertain. With 10 bases removed from V and 8 bases from J, the gap between germline ends came to 14 bases. The V gene's germline CDR1 is LNHDA and CDR2 SQIVND (reference sequence). The CDR3 totals 11 residues. Complete variable domain (other parts from reference TRBV19 and TRBJ1-2): DGGITQSPKYLFRKEGQNVTLSCEQNLNHDAMYWYRQDPGQGLRLIYYSQIVNDFQKGDIAEGYSVSREKKESFPLTVTSAQKNPTAFYLCAIQERGGYTFGSGTRLTVV.

The chain is built from TRBV5-1 and TRBJ2-5; perhaps TRBD2 as D (5 bases). V was trimmed by 2 bases and J by 0 bases, leaving 20 bases between them. CDR1 is SGHRS, CDR2 YFSETQ, per germline. CDR3 length: 18 amino acids. The CDR3 protein is CASSLNLAASSYQETQYF. Written as DNA, the CDR3 is TGCGCCAGCAGCTTAAATCTGGCGGCTAGCTCGTACCAAGAGACCCAGTACTTC.

A note on this clone: This CDR3 is also generated by other DNA sequences in the sample. The chain employs TRBV10-3 and TRBJ1-4, with D perhaps TRBD1 (5 bases). The CDR3 has 14 residues. V was shortened by 6 bases and J by 0 bases, with 8 bases between the two germline ends. From germline, CDR1 is ENHRY and CDR2 SYGVKD. The CDR3 bases are TGTGCCATCAGCGCGACAGCAACTAATGAAAAACTGTTTTTT. It translates to CAISATATNEKLFF.

The rearrangement joins TRBV28 to TRBJ1-3; D is uncertain. Looked up from germline, CDR1 is MDHEN and CDR2 is SYDVKM. Trimming removed 3 bases from V and 3 bases from J, with 9 bases in between. CDR3 size: 14 residues. The CDR3 reads CASSLMGFGNTIYF. The CDR3 DNA follows: TGTGCCAGCAGTTTGATGGGGTTTGGAAACACCATATATTTT. Variable domain in full (rest from reference TRBV28 and TRBJ1-3): DVKVTQSSRYLVKRTGEKVFLECVQDMDHENMFWYRQDPGLGLRLIYFSYDVKMKEKGDIPEGYSVSREKKERFSLILESASTNQTSMYLCASSLMGFGNTIYFGEGSWLTVV.

This clone was detected only once. The V and J genes are TRBV2 and TRBJ2-7, with D perhaps TRBD1 (6 bases). The CDR3 totals 14 residues. Germline V CDR1 and CDR2: SNHLY, FYNNEI. V was trimmed by 3 bases and J by 4 bases, leaving 13 bases between them. CDR3 loop: CASSDRRGGYEQYF. In nucleotides, the CDR3 is TGTGCCAGCAGTGATCGCAGGGGTGGTTACGAGCAGTACTTC.

The V call is TRBV18, the J call TRBJ2-1, with unresolved D. Trimming pared 0 bases from V and 0 bases from J, leaving 9 bases between. The CDR3 totals 16 residues. Germline assignment: CDR1 KGHSH and CDR2 LQKENI. CDR3 in amino acids: CASSPPAVSSYNEQFF. The CDR3 nucleotides read TGTGCCAGCTCACCACCCGCAGTCAGCTCCTACAATGAGCAGTTCTTC.

As regards this clone: Other DNA variants within this sample encode the same CDR3. The chain has TRBV5-1 and TRBJ1-5; D is undetermined. The germline V gene has CDR1 SGHRS and CDR2 YFSETQ. The CDR3 sequence is 14 residues long. With 0 bases removed from V and 4 bases from J, the gap between germline ends came to 8 bases. This chain's CDR3 is CASSLEAGNQPQHF. In DNA, the CDR3 is TGCGCCAGCAGCTTGGAGGCAGGTAATCAGCCCCAGCATTTT.

The V call is TRBV7-2, the J call TRBJ1-2; no definite D call. Germline loops: CDR1 SGHTA, CDR2 FQGNSA. Trimming removed 4 bases from V and 5 bases from J, with 11 bases in between. The length of the CDR3 is 13 residues. The DNA for the CDR3 is TGTGCCAGCAGCTGGGCTTTTGGTTATGGCTACACCTTC. Its protein is CASSWAFGYGYTF.

The rearrangement joins TRBV6-1 to TRBJ2-5; D assignment may be TRBD1 or TRBD2 (5 bases each). This CDR3 is 16 amino acids long. Germline-derived CDR1 and CDR2 are MNHNS and SASEGT. The germline V and J ends were trimmed by 3 bases and 1 base, with 15 bases remaining between them. CDR3 protein: CASSEGRRGSQETQYF. In DNA, the CDR3 is TGTGCCAGCAGTGAGGGGCGCCGGGGCAGCCAAGAGACCCAGTACTTC.

The sample holds a few counts of this clone. V usage is TRBV28 and J usage is TRBJ1-2; 7 bases are a match to TRBD1. The V and J ends lost 4 bases and 10 bases, in that order; junction bases with no gene match: 18. The length of the CDR3 is 16 residues. The germline V gene encodes CDR1 MDHEN and CDR2 SYDVKM. This CDR3 is CASSSPGTAEKKDYTF. Written as DNA, the CDR3 is TGTGCCAGCAGTTCTCCCGGGACAGCGGAAAAAAAGGACTACACCTTC.

The rearrangement joins TRBV25-1 to TRBJ1-2; TRBD1 matches 10 bases. The CDR3 sequence is 16 residues long. V was pared by 4 bases and J by 5 bases, with 10 bases of the junction left unmatched. Germline V CDR1 and CDR2: MGHDK, SYGVNS. In DNA, the CDR3 is TGTGCCAGCAGTGCCACCGGGACAGGGGTGATTTATGGCTACACCTTC. Its protein is CASSATGTGVIYGYTF.

This clone was detected once. This chain uses TRBV2 with TRBJ2-1; D gene uncertain. V was pared by 7 bases and J by 5 bases, with 9 bases between. From germline, CDR1 is SNHLY and CDR2 FYNNEI. The CDR3 is 12 amino acids. The CDR3 spells CASNWANNEQFF. The CDR3, as DNA: TGTGCCAGCAATTGGGCTAACAATGAGCAGTTCTTC.

In DNA form, the CDR3 reads TGTGCCAGCTCAAAGTCGGGGTCCTCTGGGGCCAACGTCCTGACTTTC. It specifies CASSKSGSSGANVLTF. The V and J genes are TRBV18 and TRBJ2-6; possibly TRBD2 for D (5 bases). Germline V lookup: CDR1 KGHSH, CDR2 LQKENI. The V end was cut by 5 bases, the J end by 0 bases, with 11 bases between. This CDR3 has 16 residues.